This TCR beta chain is from a study of T cells in Graves' hyperthyroidism and ophthalmopathy. Findings and limits, study-wide: Blood also contained most expanded thyroid clonotypes above 0.001.

This clonotype was recorded at least ten times. Antigen unknown. TCR beta CDR3 sequences were amplified from RNA transcripts. First-round RT-PCR with HTBI primers amplified the TCR CDR3 region. TCRdb redid the calling of the multiplex PCR reads with MiXCR, one entry per CDR3 protein. The sample records fewer than 650,000 distinct CDR3 sequences, around 50% being singletons. From germline, CDR1 is SEHNR and CDR2 FQNEAQ (reference sequence). The V end lost 2 bases, the J end lost 0 bases, and 10 bases lay between the germline ends. The CDR3 covers 15 residues. This sequence originates from an adult woman with Graves' disease, either hyperthyroidism or ophthalmopathy (not recorded which). Sequencing was performed on peripheral blood or thyroid tissue (not recorded which). The genes are TRBV7-9 and TRBJ1-1, with D hard to call. The CDR3 DNA is TGTGCCAGCAGCTTACACTTTACTATGAACACTGAAGCTTTCTTT. Translated: CASSLHFTMNTEAFF.